This T cell receptor beta chain was recovered during a study of regulatory T cells in long-lasting Graves disease. Both iRepertoire HTBI primers and Arm-PCR of CDR3 regions were used to build the TCR beta libraries. One entry per CDR3 protein, called by TCRdb with MiXCR from the multiplex PCR reads. The sample carries around 450,000 distinct CDR3 sequences, around 15% recorded once. As to time point: newly diagnosed GD, antithyroid drugs for less than 3 months. TCR sequences were obtained from RNA taken from PBMCs. Trimming at V came to 4 bases and at J to 5 bases, leaving 10 bases not matched to a gene. Germline V gene sequence: CDR1 MDHEN, CDR2 SYDVKM. This CDR3 is built from 16 residues. A further study also used this sample, focusing on T cells in Graves' hyperthyroidism and ophthalmopathy.

This clonotype was obtained from a middle-aged man with Graves disease. Sequencing was performed on peripheral blood mononuclear cells (PBMCs), taken at new diagnosis, from a patient treated with antithyroid drugs. V gene TRBV28 combines with J gene TRBJ2-5, with 10 positions matching TRBD2. The CDR3 region is CASSSGLARVGETQYF. CDR3 bases: TGTGCCAGCAGTTCGGGACTAGCGAGAGTCGGTGAGACCCAGTACTTC.